The source of this T cell receptor beta chain is a study of CD8+ T cells in alopecia areata. Treatment: oral pan-JAK inhibitor, 5-10 mg twice daily. Germline loops: CDR1 SGDLS, CDR2 YYNGEE. Deletions cut 0 bases from V and 1 base from J, with 7 bases between. The CDR3 spans 14 residues. This clone was counted a single time. Extraction of RNA preceded its reverse transcription into cDNA, which served as the sequencing template. The protocol was immunoSEQ multiplex PCR, while the TCRdb copy is restricted to in-frame clones and leaves out a portion. Here the sample spans over 150,000 clones, around half being singletons.

The rearrangement links TRBV9 to TRBJ2-5; a weak D match, TRBD1 (5 bases). The sample in question was CD8+ T cells sorted from blood, obtained at week 24, from a patient treated with tofacitinib. The sequence came from a human donor with alopecia areata. The CDR3 nucleotides are TGTGCCAGCAGCGTAGCAGGGTCCCAAGAGACCCAGTACTTC. Translation gives CASSVAGSQETQYF.